The 9 T cell receptor beta chains below all came from one sample that was sequenced in a study of cytomegalovirus exposure and HLA in healthy donors. This PCR relied on a set of 60 Vbeta primers and 13 Jbeta primers. Generated by immunoSEQ multiplex PCR, the TCRdb table keeps only in-frame clones and is missing some. The sample lists about 160,000 clones, approximately 81% occurring once. The sequenced sample was PBMCs. These receptors all come from a woman in her twenties or thirties in good health and CMV-seropositive.

This rearrangement joins TRBV6-1 to TRBJ1-4; perhaps TRBD1 as D (5 bases). V was clipped by 6 bases and J by 0 bases, with 8 bases between them. Germline CDR1 MNHNS, CDR2 SASEGT. This CDR3 has 14 amino acids. CDR3 protein: CASRQGTTNEKLFF. CDR3 nucleotides: TGTGCCAGCAGGCAGGGTACAACTAATGAAAAACTGTTTTTT.

The V call is TRBV9, the J call TRBJ2-3, with 7 bases that match TRBD2. V trimming: 0 bases; J trimming: 1 base; junction bases outside the gene matches: 8. The germline CDR1 and CDR2 sequences are SGDLS and YYNGEE. This CDR3 has 17 residues. This CDR3 reads CASSVEAGSLGTDTQYF. In DNA, the CDR3 is TGTGCCAGCAGCGTAGAAGCGGGAAGCTTGGGCACAGATACGCAGTATTTT.

A single count supports this clone. This rearrangement joins TRBV4-2 to TRBJ1-2; 7 bases map to TRBD1. Germline lookup yields CDR1 LGHNA and CDR2 YNFKEQ. This CDR3 has 12 residues. V dropped 6 bases and J dropped 7; count of bases not matched to a gene: 5. This CDR3 reads CASSLDRAGYTF. The CDR3 bases are TGTGCCAGCAGTCTCGACAGGGCTGGCTACACCTTC.

The chain has TRBV7-3 and TRBJ2-7, with a possible D match to TRBD1 (6 bases). The CDR3 totals 14 residues. Germline V lookup: CDR1 SGHTA, CDR2 FQGTGA. The V end was cut by 4 bases, the J end by 7 bases, with 17 bases between. CDR3 protein: CASSYGGLVGEQYF. DNA for the CDR3: TGTGCCAGCAGCTATGGGGGCCTCGTTGGGGAGCAGTACTTC. Variable domain in full (rest from reference TRBV7-3 and TRBJ2-7): GAGVSQTPSNKVTEKGKYVELRCDPISGHTALYWYRQSLGQGPEFLIYFQGTGAADDSGLPNDRFFAVRPEGSVSTLKIQRTERGDSAVYLCASSYGGLVGEQYFGPGTRLTVT.

The V gene is TRBV7-8, the J gene TRBJ2-2, with TRBD1 matching 9 bases. This CDR3 is 17 amino acids long. Germline V gives CDR1 SGHVS, CDR2 FQNEAQ. J was trimmed by 1 base and V by 4 bases; bases with no gene match: 7. CDR3 nucleotides: TGTGCCAGCAGCTCGCTAGGGACAGGGAAGAACACCGGGGAGCTGTTTTTT. Translation gives CASSSLGTGKNTGELFF.

This chain links TRBV18 with TRBJ2-7; perhaps TRBD2 as D (6 bases). V was trimmed by 5 bases and J by 5 bases, leaving 19 bases between them. CDR1 KGHSH and CDR2 LQKENI come from the germline V gene. The CDR3 has 15 residues. In DNA, the CDR3 is TGTGCCAGCTCAGTCGGCGGGGCGAGTGGAGACGAGCAGTACTTC. Translated: CASSVGGASGDEQYF.

This chain uses TRBV28 with TRBJ1-3, with 7 bases aligning to TRBD1. After removal of 6 bases from V and 3 bases from J, the junction contained 8 bases not matched to a gene. CDR1 and CDR2 from the germline V gene are MDHEN and SYDVKM. The CDR3 extends over 15 amino acids. In nucleotides, the CDR3 is TGTGCCAGCAGGAGAGGAGGGGGCTATGGAAACACCATATATTTT. Translation gives CASRRGGGYGNTIYF.

The chain couples TRBV28 to TRBJ2-7, with a weak D call TRBD2 (6 bases). V lost 7 bases and J 2 bases, leaving 12 bases between the germline ends. CDR3 length: 13 amino acids. Germline CDR1 is MDHEN and CDR2 is SYDVKM. The CDR3 here is CASTPGGAYEQYF. The CDR3 DNA reads TGTGCCAGCACCCCCGGCGGGGCCTACGAGCAGTACTTC.

This rearrangement joins TRBV9 to TRBJ2-1; TRBD2 might be the D (7 bases). Trimming took 5 bases from V and 5 from J, leaving 14 bases between them. The CDR3 has 14 residues. The germline V gene has CDR1 SGDLS and CDR2 YYNGEE. The DNA for the CDR3 is TGTGCCAGCAGTCGGGGGGCAGGGAACAATGAGCAGTTCTTC. This sequence encodes CASSRGAGNNEQFF.